What follows are 32 T cell receptor beta chains derived from one specimen sequenced in a study of cytomegalovirus exposure and HLA in healthy donors. Here immunoSEQ multiplex PCR was the method, and the copy in TCRdb shows in-frame clones only, minus some. The sample contains about 280,000 clones, approximately 88% of which appear only once. Sequenced input: PBMCs. The receptor set was obtained from a woman aged 18-29 years in good health and CMV-seronegative.

The rearrangement uses TRBV6-1 and TRBJ2-7; the D gene is possibly TRBD2 (5 bases). V was cut by 2 bases and J by 7 bases, with 9 bases left in between. CDR3 length equals 12 residues. Germline CDR1 and CDR2: MNHNS and SASEGT. The CDR3 here is CASSEYPGEQYF. CDR3 in DNA: TGTGCCAGCAGTGAATACCCGGGAGAGCAGTACTTC.

V is TRBV9 and J is TRBJ1-3; possible D gene TRBD1, 6 bases. This CDR3 region has 15 residues. Trimming cost V 5 bases and J 0 bases, with 12 bases left between them. Germline V lookup: CDR1 SGDLS, CDR2 YYNGEE. The CDR3 sequence is CASSNRGGSGNTIYF. The CDR3 bases are TGTGCCAGCAGTAACCGAGGGGGCTCTGGAAACACCATATATTTT.

The J gene is TRBJ2-3, the V gene TRBV10-1; D perhaps matches TRBD1 (6 bases). The CDR3 runs to 14 residues. Between the trimmed V and J ends, which lost 4 bases and 8 bases, there was a span of 16 bases. CDR1 and CDR2 from the germline V gene are WNHNN and SYGVQD (reference sequence). In DNA form, the CDR3 reads TGCGCCAGCAGTGCCGACAGGATCGTGGGTACGCAGTATTTT. Encoded protein: CASSADRIVGTQYF.

This clone was detected once. This chain links TRBV6-1 with TRBJ1-1; D is unclear. Germline assignment: CDR1 MNHNS and CDR2 SASEGT. The CDR3 is 12 residues long. The V gene lost 7 bases and the J gene lost 3 bases, with 9 bases spanning the gap. The CDR3 sequence: CASTRGYTEAFF. In DNA, the CDR3 is TGTGCCAGCACTCGGGGATACACTGAAGCTTTCTTT.

The chain joins TRBV4-3 to TRBJ2-5; the D gene is possibly TRBD1 (5 bases). Trimming pared 0 bases from V and 4 bases from J, leaving 12 bases between. The CDR3 covers 15 residues. Germline CDR1 and CDR2: LGHNA and YSLEER. The CDR3 protein is CASSQDWGLGETQYF. The DNA for the CDR3 is TGCGCCAGCAGCCAAGACTGGGGCCTTGGAGAGACCCAGTACTTC.

The chain links TRBV27 to TRBJ1-1; 7 bases line up with TRBD1. The CDR3 covers 13 residues. The J segment lost 1 base and the V segment lost 10 bases, leaving 6 bases of the junction unmatched. From germline, CDR1 is MNHEY and CDR2 SMNVEV (reference sequence). DNA for the CDR3: TGTGCCAAAAAAGGGGGCGAGAACACTGAAGCTTTCTTT. Amino acids: CAKKGGENTEAFF.

V and J are TRBV18 and TRBJ2-3; D not resolved. This CDR3 spans 12 amino acids. Trimming removed 3 bases at V and 6 bases at J, with 7 bases between. CDR1 and CDR2 (germline): KGHSH, LQKENI. The CDR3 nucleotides read TGTGCCAGCTCACCCCTCGTGGATACGCAGTATTTT. This codes for CASSPLVDTQYF.

The chain joins TRBV6-5 to TRBJ2-2; 7 bases align to TRBD2. The CDR3 covers 12 residues. J was trimmed by 10 bases and V by 8 bases; bases with no gene match: 7. The V gene's germline CDR1 is MNHEY and CDR2 SVGAGI. CDR3 loop: CASGRGVVELFF. The CDR3 nucleotides read TGTGCCAGCGGCCGGGGGGTAGTGGAGCTGTTTTTT.

This sequence joins TRBV10-3 and TRBJ2-7; D remains ambiguous. The CDR3 extends over 12 amino acids. With 4 bases removed from V and 2 bases from J, the gap between germline ends came to 6 bases. Germline CDR1 reads ENHRY; CDR2 reads SYGVKD. The CDR3 protein is CAISAATYEQYF. The CDR3 nucleotides read TGTGCCATCAGTGCAGCGACCTACGAGCAGTACTTC.

The J gene is TRBJ1-5, the V gene TRBV28, with TRBD1 identical over 8 bases. The V gene's germline CDR1 is MDHEN and CDR2 SYDVKM. The CDR3 sequence is 20 residues long. Trimming removed 4 bases from V and 0 bases from J; junction bases left unmatched: 17. The CDR3 DNA sequence: TGTGCCAGCAGTTCTGATCCGGGACAGGTTGGCCGTAATAGCAATCAGCCCCAGCATTTT. Protein product: CASSSDPGQVGRNSNQPQHF.

The rearrangement joins TRBV19 to TRBJ1-1, with 7 bases matching TRBD1. This CDR3 contains 16 residues. The germline gives CDR1 LNHDA, CDR2 SQIVND (reference sequence). After removal of 6 bases from V and 0 bases from J, the junction contained 10 bases not matched to a gene. The CDR3 DNA is TGTGCCAGTAGGTTGGGGAGCAGGGGGGTGAACACTGAAGCTTTCTTT. Protein: CASRLGSRGVNTEAFF.

Worth noting for this clone: Other DNA sequences in this specimen translate into the identical CDR3. The rearrangement joins TRBV6-1 to TRBJ2-1; no clear D. V was shortened by 5 bases and J by 6 bases, with 5 bases between the two germline ends. Per germline, CDR1 MNHNS and CDR2 SASEGT. The CDR3 extends over 11 amino acids. CDR3 amino acids: CASSSINEQFF. The CDR3 coding sequence is TGTGCCAGCAGTTCAATCAATGAGCAGTTCTTC.

The V and J genes are TRBV19 and TRBJ1-1; D ambiguous. V was pared by 6 bases and J by 3 bases, with 14 bases between. The germline gives CDR1 LNHDA, CDR2 SQIVND (reference sequence). This CDR3 spans 14 amino acids. DNA of the CDR3: TGTGCCAGTAGCCCAATCCTGGGCGACACTGAAGCTTTCTTT. Protein: CASSPILGDTEAFF.

The rearrangement uses TRBV28 and TRBJ2-7, with 8 positions matching TRBD1. The CDR3 has 15 residues. Germline V gene data show CDR1 as MDHEN and CDR2 as SYDVKM. Unmatched junction bases numbered 9, after V lost 5 bases and J lost 3 bases. The CDR3 loop reads CASSMQGAWVYEQYF. DNA of the CDR3: TGTGCCAGCAGTATGCAGGGGGCGTGGGTCTACGAGCAGTACTTC.

The chain employs TRBV18 and TRBJ1-6; D is possibly TRBD1 (5 bases). The germline CDR1 and CDR2 sequences are KGHSH and LQKENI. Trimming pared 3 bases from V and 7 bases from J, leaving 10 bases between. The CDR3 covers 14 residues. In DNA form, the CDR3 reads TGTGCCAGCTCACCGGCCAGGGCGAATTCACCCCTCCACTTT. Protein product: CASSPARANSPLHF.

V usage is TRBV15 and J usage is TRBJ2-7, with 7 bases lining up with TRBD2. The J segment lost 3 bases and the V segment lost 1 base, leaving 3 bases of the junction unmatched. Germline lookup yields CDR1 LNHNV and CDR2 YYDKDF (reference sequence). The CDR3 has 14 residues. CDR3 nucleotide sequence: TGTGCCACCAGCAGAGGCGGGAGCTACTACGAGCAGTACTTC. Amino acid sequence: CATSRGGSYYEQYF.

The chain joins TRBV2 to TRBJ2-7, with D tentatively TRBD1 (5 bases). Germline lookup yields CDR1 SNHLY and CDR2 FYNNEI. The V end was cut by 4 bases, the J end by 0 bases, with 13 bases between. CDR3 length equals 15 residues. The CDR3 DNA sequence: TGTGCCAGCAGTGGTCAGGGATTGAGCTCCTACGAGCAGTACTTC. Protein sequence: CASSGQGLSSYEQYF.

The gene calls are TRBV27 and TRBJ2-3; 7 nucleotides agree with TRBD1. This CDR3 is built from 12 residues. The germline CDR1 and CDR2 sequences are MNHEY and SMNVEV (reference sequence). V lost 3 bases to trimming and J lost 7 bases; unmatched junction nucleotides: 1. The DNA for the CDR3 is TGTGCCAGCAGTTTGGGACAGAATACGCAGTATTTT. Encoded protein: CASSLGQNTQYF.

The V gene is TRBV4-3, the J gene TRBJ2-2; TRBD2 matches 7 bases. Germline V gene data show CDR1 as LGHNA and CDR2 as YSLEER. The V segment lost 2 bases and the J segment 3 bases; nucleotides outside the gene matches: 9. This CDR3 has 17 amino acids. The CDR3 DNA reads TGCGCCAGCAGCCAATTCGGGAGGACGTCGGACACCGGGGAGCTGTTTTTT. This sequence encodes CASSQFGRTSDTGELFF.

The V gene is TRBV28, the J gene TRBJ2-7; D is possibly TRBD2 (6 bases). Trimming stripped 6 bases from V and 3 bases from J, with 18 bases between. This CDR3 is built from 15 residues. Germline V gene data show CDR1 as MDHEN and CDR2 as SYDVKM. CDR3 region: CASSRKWDGGYEQYF. The CDR3 DNA is TGTGCCAGCAGCCGCAAATGGGACGGGGGCTACGAGCAGTACTTC.

The CDR3 DNA follows: TGTGCCAGCAGCCACGGGGAGGGGCGTAATCTCCACTTT. Encoded protein: CASSHGEGRNLHF. The chain recombines TRBV9 with TRBJ1-6; weak D call: TRBD1 (5 bases). Germline values: CDR1 SGDLS, CDR2 YYNGEE. The CDR3 is 13 residues long. V lost 4 bases to trimming and J lost 16 bases, with 18 bases between them.

The chain uses TRBV25-1 and TRBJ2-5; tentatively, D is TRBD2 (5 bases). Germline CDR1 is MGHDK and CDR2 is SYGVNS. CDR3 length: 14 residues. The V end was cut by 1 base, the J end by 4 bases, with 10 bases between. The CDR3 spells CASSESIGIETQYF. The CDR3 DNA reads as TGTGCCAGCAGTGAATCAATCGGGATAGAGACCCAGTACTTC.

This clone was picked up one time. The V and J genes are TRBV4-1 and TRBJ2-3; 7 positions match TRBD2. The CDR3 is 15 residues long. Germline assignment: CDR1 MGHRA and CDR2 YSYEKL. V lost 4 bases, J lost 6 bases, and 10 bases stayed unmatched. CDR3 sequence reads: CASSLIAGDYDTQYF. CDR3 coding DNA: TGCGCCAGCAGCCTGATCGCGGGGGACTATGATACGCAGTATTTT.

The chain has TRBV4-3 and TRBJ2-3, with 8 bases fitting TRBD1. The CDR3 length is 15 residues. Germline CDR1 reads LGHNA; CDR2 reads YSLEER. V lost 4 bases and J lost 1; bases outside the gene matches: 4. The CDR3 DNA reads as TGCGCCAGCAGCCGTGAGGGACAGGGCACAGATACGCAGTATTTT. Its protein product is CASSREGQGTDTQYF.

The chain employs TRBV6-5 and TRBJ1-3, with 7 nucleotides matching TRBD1. The CDR3 consists of 14 residues. V trimming: 6 bases; J trimming: 4 bases; junction bases outside the gene matches: 6. Germline CDR1 is MNHEY and CDR2 is SVGAGI. The CDR3 here is CASSPGGSGNTIYF. CDR3 in DNA: TGTGCCAGCAGCCCAGGGGGTTCAGGAAACACCATATATTTT.

This CDR3 reads CASSPRGYNEQFF. In DNA form, the CDR3 reads TGTGCCAGCAGCCCCAGGGGATACAATGAGCAGTTCTTC. The V and J genes are TRBV13 and TRBJ2-1, with a weak D call TRBD1 (6 bases). V lost 5 bases to trimming and J lost 4 bases, with 9 bases between them. Germline V gives CDR1 PRHDT, CDR2 FYEKMQ (reference sequence). There are 13 residues in the CDR3.

This clone was found once. The V and J genes are TRBV9 and TRBJ2-1; 7 bases line up with TRBD2. Germline V gene sequence: CDR1 SGDLS, CDR2 YYNGEE. The J segment lost 8 bases and the V segment lost 1 base, leaving 9 bases of the junction unmatched. This CDR3 comprises 15 residues. This CDR3 reads CASSVRSRERDEQFF. CDR3 DNA sequence: TGTGCCAGCAGCGTACGGTCGCGGGAGAGGGATGAGCAGTTCTTC.

The table lists this clone with a count of one. Within the sample, other DNA sequences also encode this same CDR3. The rearrangement joins TRBV30 to TRBJ1-1; possible D gene TRBD1, 5 bases. The germline V gene encodes CDR1 GTSNPN and CDR2 SVGIG (reference sequence). The CDR3 contains 13 residues. V lost 1 base to trimming and J lost 0 bases, with 6 bases between them. The CDR3 bases are TGTGCCTGGAGTGACAGGATGAACACTGAAGCTTTCTTT. Its protein product is CAWSDRMNTEAFF.

The gene calls are TRBV5-6 and TRBJ1-2; D is undetermined. V lost 4 bases and J 0 bases, leaving 7 bases between the germline ends. The CDR3 runs to 13 residues. From germline, CDR1 is SGHDT and CDR2 YYEEEE. The CDR3 DNA follows: TGTGCCAGCAGCCCTGACACTAACTATGGCTACACCTTC. Its translation: CASSPDTNYGYTF.

This clone appeared once. This chain links TRBV7-6 with TRBJ1-2; no definite D call. The CDR3 is made up of 15 amino acids. Germline CDR1 is SGHVS and CDR2 is FNYEAQ. V was cut by 3 bases and J by 6 bases, with 17 bases left in between. CDR3 residues: CASSFSAGPMDGYTF. The CDR3 coding sequence is TGTGCCAGCAGCTTCTCGGCGGGTCCAATGGATGGCTACACCTTC.

The CDR3 DNA sequence: TGTGCCAGCAGCCATTACATCGCGGGAGGGTCAGATACGCAGTATTTT. Protein: CASSHYIAGGSDTQYF. The chain links TRBV14 to TRBJ2-3, with TRBD2 matching 9 bases. CDR1 is SGHDN and CDR2 is FVKESK in the germline V gene. The CDR3 consists of 16 residues. J gave up 4 bases and V 3 bases, and 8 bases lay outside the gene matches.

This chain links TRBV28 with TRBJ2-7; a weak D match, TRBD2 (5 bases). Germline V lookup: CDR1 MDHEN, CDR2 SYDVKM. The CDR3 spans 12 residues. V was clipped by 6 bases and J by 7 bases, with 13 bases between them. The CDR3 loop is CASRTPPGEQYF. For the CDR3, the DNA is TGTGCCAGCAGGACACCTCCGGGGGAGCAGTACTTC.